The clone carrying this T cell receptor beta chain was counted a single time. What it recognizes is unknown. These data belong to a study of Ad26.COV2.S vaccination and SARS-CoV-2 variants. Study-wide background: Ad26.COV2.S arm of COV1001 included the donor. Donor got 5x10^10 or 1x10^11 viral particles of Ad26.COV2.S. The study, taken as a whole, reports: Vaccine recipients surpassed placebo recipients in spike-specific TCR breadth. It was reported that spike-specific CD8+ and CD4+ T cell responses were substantially broad after vaccination.

The germline V and J ends were trimmed by 3 bases and 10 bases, with 13 bases remaining between them. The CDR3 has 12 residues. Germline V CDR1 and CDR2: DFQATT, SNEGSKA (reference sequence). Indicated treatment: some 20 received Ad26.COV2.S at low or high dose, single or two shots; roughly five received placebo; per-sample allocation not given. On day 63 after the first injection, vaccine and placebo recipients gave samples. Only in-frame clones appear in the TCRdb table, and some are missing; sequencing was by immunoSEQ multiplex PCR. The repertoire holds approximately 460,000 clones, with roughly nine tenths as singletons.

The sequence was obtained from a person between 18 and 65 years old who received the Ad26.COV2.S COVID-19 vaccine or a placebo. This rearrangement joins TRBV20-1 to TRBJ2-1; D is uncertain. Sequencing was performed on peripheral blood, taken in a trial of Ad26.COV2.S vaccine versus placebo. In DNA form, the CDR3 reads TGCAGTGCTAGTACAGATCGGTGGGAGCAGTTCTTC. This encodes CSASTDRWEQFF.